The clone carrying this T cell receptor beta chain was observed a handful of times. Its antigen is not known. This entry comes from a study of Ad26.COV2.S vaccination and SARS-CoV-2 variants. Study-wide points: Placebo recipients had lower spike-specific TCR breadth than vaccine recipients. Placebo and vaccine recipients had non-spike TCR breadth that was similar. The authors reported substantial breadth in spike-specific CD8+ and CD4+ T cell responses after vaccination. In TCR breadth and depth analyses, total T cell responses may have been underestimated.

Germline V lookup: CDR1 SGHDT, CDR2 YYEEEE. J was trimmed by 3 bases and V by 3 bases; bases with no gene match: 4. The CDR3 length is 14 residues. Some clones are missing from TCRdb's copy, which holds only in-frame ones; the method was immunoSEQ multiplex PCR. The table shows around 170,000 clones, with approximately 88% occurring only once. The clonotype comes from a human donor who had recovered from COVID-19. The input for sequencing was peripheral blood, taken after recovery from COVID-19. This sequence joins TRBV5-6 and TRBJ1-1, with 8 bases fitting TRBD1. The CDR3 DNA reads TGTGCCAGCAGCTCTGGACAGGGCTACACTGAAGCTTTCTTT. Amino acids: CASSSGQGYTEAFF. The full variable domain, completed using reference TRBV5-6 and TRBJ1-1, is DAGVTQSPTHLIKTRGQQVTLRCSPKSGHDTVSWYQQALGQGPQFIFQYYEEEERQRGNFPDRFSGHQFPNYSSELNVNALLLGDSALYLCASSSGQGYTEAFFGQGTRLTVV.